This section outlines one T cell receptor (beta chain) sequence together with its context. Unmatched junction bases numbered 8, after V lost 5 bases and J lost 6 bases. This CDR3 has 15 amino acids. Per the germline V gene, CDR1 is KGHDR and CDR2 is SFDVKD. As to time point: before trial treatment. The donors' treatment consisted of nivolumab, ipilimumab, aspirin, low-dose cyclophosphamide and low-dose radiotherapy. With a constant-region primer and a V-primer adapter, TCRs were subjected to 20 PCR cycles of amplification. TCRdb processed the reads anew with MiXCR; each CDR3 protein has one entry. The sample yields fewer than 60,000 distinct CDR3 sequences, approximately 10% seen once. This entry comes from a study of low-dose radiotherapy and immunotherapy resistance in tumors. The wider study: Every two weeks patients got nivolumab 240 mg flat dose, plus ipilimumab 1 mg/kg every six weeks, intravenously. Daily oral aspirin at 300 mg began on cycle 1 day 1 and lasted four cycles.

The input for sequencing was PBMCs, taken before treatment. V is TRBV24-1 and J is TRBJ2-3; 9 nucleotides line up with TRBD1. The TCR was taken from a female donor with ovarian cancer. The CDR3, as DNA: TGTGCCACCAGTGCCGGGACAGGGAATAGCGATACGCAGTATTTT. Its translation: CATSAGTGNSDTQYF.